This is a list of T cell receptor beta chains from one sample in a study of shared clonotypes between healthy human individuals. TCRdb keeps only in-frame clones here, not all; method: immunoSEQ multiplex PCR. The sample holds roughly 720,000 clones; less than 95% are singletons and the top ten take around a third. The sequencing sample was made of memory CD8+ T cells from PBMCs. Receptor source: a man aged 18 to 35 in good health. Some clones in this sample may be carry-over from other donors' samples. CDR3s include the opening cysteine and the closing phenylalanine or tryptophan. D genes are given only for firm matches. Some rows mark clone size as missing; the rest say once, few, many or name a class of expanded clone.

CDR3: CASSYSIGDTNYGYTF; DNA: TGTGCCAGCAGTTACTCGATTGGGGACACTAACTATGGCTACACCTTC; size: -; J: TRBJ1-2; V: TRBV6-5; D: -
CDR3: CATSRESVYEQYF; DNA: TGTGCCACCAGCAGAGAATCCGTCTACGAGCAGTACTTC; size: -; J: TRBJ2-7; V: TRBV15; D: -
CDR3: CASRGASTDTQYF; DNA: TGTGCCAGCAGAGGGGCAAGCACAGATACGCAGTATTTT; size: -; J: TRBJ2-3; V: TRBV28; D: -
CDR3: CASTEQGGETQYF; DNA: TGCGCCAGCACGGAACAGGGGGGAGAGACCCAGTACTTC; size: -; J: TRBJ2-5; V: TRBV5-1; D: TRBD1
CDR3: CASSLAVNEQYF; DNA: TGTGCCAGCAGCTTAGCGGTCAACGAGCAGTACTTC; size: many; J: TRBJ2-7; V: TRBV11-2; D: -
CDR3: CASSSGVDYNEQFF; DNA: TGTGCCAGCAGTTCGGGAGTAGACTACAATGAGCAGTTCTTC; size: -; J: TRBJ2-1; V: TRBV27; D: -
CDR3: CASSVRLAGEQFF; DNA: TGTGCCAGCAGCGTAAGACTAGCGGGCGAGCAGTTCTTC; size: -; J: TRBJ2-1; V: TRBV9; D: TRBD2
CDR3: CASSPLAAGGMETQYF; DNA: TGTGCCAGCAGTCCCCTCGCGGCGGGGGGCATGGAGACCCAGTACTTC; size: -; J: TRBJ2-5; V: TRBV28; D: TRBD2
CDR3: CASSQGQGMNTEAFF; DNA: TGTGCCAGCAGCCAAGGACAGGGAATGAACACTGAAGCTTTCTTT; size: -; J: TRBJ1-1; V: TRBV7-9; D: TRBD1
CDR3: CATSRGDRVYNEQFF; DNA: TGTGCCACCAGCAGAGGGGACAGGGTTTACAATGAGCAGTTCTTC; size: -; J: TRBJ2-1; V: TRBV15; D: TRBD1
CDR3: CASSYRQGREETQYF; DNA: TGTGCCAGCAGCTATCGACAGGGGCGGGAAGAGACCCAGTACTTC; size: -; J: TRBJ2-5; V: TRBV7-9; D: TRBD1
CDR3: CASVKTGLSYNEQFF; DNA: TGTGCCAGCGTGAAGACAGGGCTGTCCTACAATGAGCAGTTCTTC; size: -; J: TRBJ2-1; V: TRBV28; D: TRBD1
CDR3: CASSYGGTEAFF; DNA: TGTGCCAGCAGTTACGGGGGTACTGAAGCTTTCTTT; size: few; J: TRBJ1-1; V: TRBV6-6; D: -
CDR3: CASSYGLGQYF; DNA: TGTGCCAGCAGTTACGGCCTCGGGCAGTACTTC; size: -; J: TRBJ2-5; V: TRBV6-5; D: -
CDR3: CATSVSGSSYEQYF; DNA: TGTGCCACCAGCGTAAGCGGGTCCTCCTACGAGCAGTACTTC; size: -; J: TRBJ2-7; V: TRBV15; D: -
CDR3: CASSQDPGINQPQHF; DNA: TGCGCCAGCAGCCAAGACCCAGGAATCAATCAGCCCCAGCATTTT; size: -; J: TRBJ1-5; V: TRBV4-1; D: -
CDR3: CASSFILGGDQPQHF; DNA: TGTGCCAGCAGTTTTATTCTGGGCGGGGATCAGCCCCAGCATTTT; size: -; J: TRBJ1-5; V: TRBV28; D: -
CDR3: CASSAGPRLAGVHEQYF; DNA: TGTGCCAGCAGCGCAGGACCCCGACTAGCGGGAGTACACGAGCAGTACTTC; size: -; J: TRBJ2-7; V: TRBV9; D: TRBD2
CDR3: CASSVGITGELFF; DNA: TGTGCCAGCAGCGTGGGGATCACCGGGGAGCTGTTTTTT; size: -; J: TRBJ2-2; V: TRBV27; D: -
CDR3: CASSHRQGQGEEKLFF; DNA: TGTGCCAGCAGCCACCGTCAGGGACAGGGAGAAGAAAAACTGTTTTTT; size: once; J: TRBJ1-4; V: TRBV7-9; D: TRBD1
CDR3: CASSKRELFF; DNA: TGTGCCAGCAGCAAAAGGGAGCTGTTTTTT; size: -; J: TRBJ2-2; V: TRBV7-9; D: -
CDR3: CASSLATGGLGDEQFF; DNA: TGTGCCAGCAGCTTAGCGACGGGAGGGCTTGGCGATGAGCAGTTCTTC; size: -; J: TRBJ2-1; V: TRBV7-9; D: TRBD2
CDR3: CSVEYLAGDEQYF; DNA: TGCAGCGTTGAATACCTAGCGGGAGACGAGCAGTACTTC; size: few; J: TRBJ2-7; V: TRBV29-1; D: TRBD2
CDR3: CASSKQGDGEAFF; DNA: TGTGCCAGCAGTAAACAGGGCGACGGTGAAGCTTTCTTT; size: -; J: TRBJ1-1; V: TRBV6-4; D: -
CDR3: CASSSPLAGYYEQYF; DNA: TGTGCCAGCAGCTCCCCACTAGCGGGATACTACGAGCAGTACTTC; size: -; J: TRBJ2-7; V: TRBV27; D: TRBD2
CDR3: CASGTSGTTGELFF; DNA: TGTGCCAGCGGGACTAGCGGAACGACCGGGGAGCTGTTTTTT; size: once; J: TRBJ2-2; V: TRBV2; D: TRBD2
CDR3: CASSPFGLAYQETQYF; DNA: TGTGCCAGCAGCCCTTTCGGACTAGCATACCAAGAGACCCAGTACTTC; size: -; J: TRBJ2-5; V: TRBV7-7; D: TRBD2
CDR3: CASSLARIGGPETQYF; DNA: TGTGCCAGCAGCTTAGCTCGAATAGGGGGGCCAGAGACCCAGTACTTC; size: -; J: TRBJ2-5; V: TRBV7-8; D: -
CDR3: CASSPGLAGPEAFF; DNA: TGTGCCAGCAGCCCCGGTTTAGCCGGGCCTGAAGCTTTCTTT; size: -; J: TRBJ1-1; V: TRBV7-6; D: -
CDR3: CSVGDAPGELFF; DNA: TGCAGCGTTGGAGACGCCCCCGGGGAGCTGTTTTTT; size: -; J: TRBJ2-2; V: TRBV29-1; D: -
CDR3: CASSQDLFSGQYF; DNA: TGTGCCAGCAGCCAAGATCTCTTTTCCGGGCAGTACTTC; size: -; J: TRBJ2-7; V: TRBV14; D: -
CDR3: CASRQANSGNTIYF; DNA: TGTGCCAGTCGACAGGCGAACTCTGGAAACACCATATATTTT; size: -; J: TRBJ1-3; V: TRBV7-8; D: -
CDR3: CASSLLTGSLTDTQYF; DNA: TGTGCCAGCAGTTTACTTACAGGGTCCCTCACAGATACGCAGTATTTT; size: -; J: TRBJ2-3; V: TRBV28; D: -
CDR3: CASSLGTGSPGELFF; DNA: TGTGCCAGCAGCTTGGGGACAGGGTCCCCCGGGGAGCTGTTTTTT; size: -; J: TRBJ2-2; V: TRBV5-6; D: TRBD1
CDR3: CASSVAQSSYEQYF; DNA: TGTGCCAGCAGCGTAGCTCAAAGCTCCTACGAGCAGTACTTC; size: -; J: TRBJ2-7; V: TRBV9; D: -
CDR3: CASSPGRSSGNTIYF; DNA: TGTGCCAGCTCACCAGGGAGAAGCTCTGGAAACACCATATATTTT; size: -; J: TRBJ1-3; V: TRBV18; D: -
CDR3: CASSPGDSPYEQYF; DNA: TGTGCCAGCAGCCCCGGGGACAGTCCCTACGAGCAGTACTTC; size: -; J: TRBJ2-7; V: TRBV5-6; D: TRBD1